Shown below are 26 T cell receptor beta chains from a single sample sequenced in a study of T cell responses to AZD1222 COVID-19 vaccine. Clones were read by immunoSEQ multiplex PCR, and TCRdb kept only the in-frame ones, dropping some. The table shows around 120,000 clones, with about 90% occurring only once. The starting material was peripheral blood, obtained 28 days after the second AZD1222 dose. These receptor sequences come from an adult who received the AZD1222 COVID-19 vaccine.

This chain uses TRBV18 with TRBJ2-1; unclear D gene. This CDR3 comprises 13 residues. The germline V gene encodes CDR1 KGHSH and CDR2 LQKENI. Trimming shortened V by 3 bases and J by 5 bases, and 8 bases separated the two germline ends. The CDR3 coding sequence is TGTGCCAGCTCACCCCGGAGCAACAATGAGCAGTTCTTC. Amino acid sequence: CASSPRSNNEQFF.

The CDR3 reads CASSQEGLAGVEQYF. The CDR3 DNA is TGTGCCAGCAGCCAAGAGGGACTAGCGGGAGTCGAGCAGTACTTC. The chain uses TRBV3-1 (or the pseudogene TRBV3-2) and TRBJ2-7; 14 bases align to TRBD2. The CDR3 runs to 15 residues. The V gene's germline CDR1 is LGHDT and CDR2 YNNKEL (reference sequence). Unmatched junction bases numbered 1, after V lost 0 bases and J lost 6 bases.

This clone was observed a single time. This rearrangement joins TRBV12-3 or TRBV12-4 to TRBJ2-1, with unresolved D. With 3 bases removed from V and 7 bases from J, the gap between germline ends came to 7 bases. This CDR3 contains 12 residues. The CDR3: CASSFYTNEQFF. CDR3 DNA sequence: TGTGCCAGCAGTTTTTACACTAATGAGCAGTTCTTC.

The chain couples TRBV29-1 to TRBJ1-1; the match to TRBD1 covers 8 bases. V shed 6 bases and J 4 bases; nucleotides not matched to a gene: 7. This CDR3 region has 13 residues. Germline lookup yields CDR1 SQVTM and CDR2 ANQGSEA. CDR3 region: CSVLDRVGTEAFF. Written as DNA, the CDR3 is TGCAGCGTCCTGGACAGGGTAGGCACTGAAGCTTTCTTT.

J is TRBJ2-4 and V is TRBV5-4, with D possibly TRBD1 on 5 matching bases. The V end lost 0 bases, the J end lost 1 base, and 11 bases lay between the germline ends. Germline V lookup: CDR1 SGHNT, CDR2 YYREEE (reference sequence). This CDR3 comprises 16 residues. CDR3 coding DNA: TGTGCCAGCAGCTTGGAGGGGTTTGGTGCCAAAAACATTCAGTACTTC. This translates into CASSLEGFGAKNIQYF.

The chain combines TRBV5-1 with TRBJ1-5; possible D gene TRBD1, 5 bases. V was pared by 4 bases and J by 1 base, with 21 bases between. This CDR3 has 18 residues. The V gene's germline CDR1 is SGHRS and CDR2 YFSETQ. This CDR3 is CASSHTRGGNGSNQPQHF. Written as DNA, the CDR3 is TGCGCCAGCAGCCACACCCGGGGGGGGAATGGAAGCAATCAGCCCCAGCATTTT. Full variable domain (missing parts from reference TRBV5-1 and TRBJ1-5): KAGVTQTPRYLIKTRGQQVTLSCSPISGHRSVSWYQQTPGQGLQFLFEYFSETQRNKGNFPGRFSGRQFSNSRSEMNVSTLELGDSALYLCASSHTRGGNGSNQPQHFGDGTRLSIL.

The rearrangement joins TRBV28 to TRBJ1-6; D is undetermined. V gave up 7 bases and J gave up 1 base, with 17 bases separating them. The germline CDR1 and CDR2 sequences are MDHEN and SYDVKM. CDR3 length: 17 residues. In nucleotides, the CDR3 is TGTGCCAGCAACGGCGGGAGTGGTTTATCCTATAATTCACCCCTCCACTTT. As protein: CASNGGSGLSYNSPLHF. Drawing the rest from reference TRBV28 and TRBJ1-6, the complete variable domain is DVKVTQSSRYLVKRTGEKVFLECVQDMDHENMFWYRQDPGLGLRLIYFSYDVKMKEKGDIPEGYSVSREKKERFSLILESASTNQTSMYLCASNGGSGLSYNSPLHFGNGTRLTVT.

CDR3 bases: TGTGCCAGCAGCCAGAGGACCCTTCTCGCGGCTTTCTTT. It encodes CASSQRTLLAAFF. The V and J genes are TRBV14 and TRBJ1-1, with D unresolved. The CDR3 totals 13 residues. The germline V and J ends were trimmed by 3 bases and 11 bases, with 16 bases remaining between them. CDR1 SGHDN and CDR2 FVKESK come from the germline V gene.

The chain couples TRBV19 to TRBJ1-5; weak D call: TRBD1 (5 bases). The CDR3 has 14 amino acids. The V gene lost 0 bases and the J gene lost 3 bases, with 6 bases spanning the gap. In germline, CDR1 is LNHDA, CDR2 SQIVND (reference sequence). The CDR3 nucleotides are TGTGCCAGTAGTATAGACAGGGACAATCAGCCCCAGCATTTT. Its protein product is CASSIDRDNQPQHF.

The V and J genes are TRBV10-3 and TRBJ2-1, with TRBD1 matching over 7 bases. Germline V gene sequence: CDR1 ENHRY, CDR2 SYGVKD. The CDR3 runs to 15 residues. V was clipped by 0 bases and J by 8 bases; unmatched bases: 7. CDR3 loop: CAISESSQGVDEQFF. Written as DNA, the CDR3 is TGTGCCATCAGTGAGTCTTCCCAGGGGGTCGATGAGCAGTTCTTC.

The chain links TRBV12-3 or TRBV12-4 to TRBJ2-7; D may match TRBD1 or TRBD2 (5 bases each). V lost 6 bases and J lost 4, with 13 bases in between. The CDR3 is 13 residues long. For the CDR3, the DNA is TGTGCCAGCAGCTCCGGGACCCTTTACGAGCAGTACTTC. It translates to CASSSGTLYEQYF.

This chain uses TRBV5-1 with TRBJ2-2; 7 nucleotides agree with TRBD1. Germline V gene data show CDR1 as SGHRS and CDR2 as YFSETQ. The CDR3 extends over 14 amino acids. V lost 4 bases, J lost 6 bases, and 6 bases stayed unmatched. Written as DNA, the CDR3 is TGCGCCAGCAGCCCCGACAGGGAAGCCGGGGAGCTGTTTTTT. As protein: CASSPDREAGELFF.

The J gene is TRBJ2-1, the V gene TRBV29-1; D gene uncertain. With 6 bases removed from V and 6 bases from J, the gap between germline ends came to 9 bases. Germline assignment: CDR1 SQVTM and CDR2 ANQGSEA. This CDR3 has 11 amino acids. CDR3 sequence (DNA): TGCAGCGTGATGGTACTCAATGAGCAGTTCTTC. It codes for CSVMVLNEQFF.

The chain uses TRBV28 and TRBJ2-2; D is unresolved. The V gene's germline CDR1 is MDHEN and CDR2 SYDVKM. Trimming pared 3 bases from V and 0 bases from J, leaving 11 bases between. The CDR3 sequence is 16 residues long. The CDR3 DNA follows: TGTGCCAGCAGTTTTATGAAGGTTACGAACACCGGGGAGCTGTTTTTT. Protein: CASSFMKVTNTGELFF.

This sequence joins TRBV4-1 and TRBJ2-5; 8 bases map to TRBD2. The CDR3 spans 15 residues. V dropped 5 bases and J dropped 2; count of bases not matched to a gene: 7. Germline assignment: CDR1 MGHRA and CDR2 YSYEKL. The CDR3 loop reads CASSFTSGGQETQYF. DNA of the CDR3: TGCGCCAGCAGCTTCACGAGCGGGGGACAAGAGACCCAGTACTTC.

The chain recombines TRBV4-2 with TRBJ2-7; 8 nucleotides line up with TRBD1. The CDR3 loop spans 16 amino acids. J lost 2 bases, V lost 0 bases, and 6 bases had no gene match. Looked up from germline, CDR1 is LGHNA and CDR2 is YNFKEQ. The CDR3, as DNA: TGTGCCAGCAGCCAAGAAGGACAGGGAGGCACCTACGAGCAGTACTTC. Translating it yields CASSQEGQGGTYEQYF.

This clone is a singleton in its sample. V gene TRBV14 combines with J gene TRBJ2-2; D is undetermined. Trimming took 5 bases from V and 2 from J, leaving 12 bases between them. Germline values: CDR1 SGHDN, CDR2 FVKESK. The CDR3 has 15 residues. This chain's CDR3 is CASSEINRNTGELFF. CDR3 nucleotide sequence: TGTGCCAGCAGCGAGATAAACAGAAACACCGGGGAGCTGTTTTTT.

The rearrangement uses TRBV6-5 and TRBJ1-5; possibly TRBD1 for D (6 bases). Germline CDR1 is MNHEY and CDR2 is SVGAGI. Between the trimmed V and J ends, which lost 0 bases and 2 bases, there was a span of 8 bases. CDR3 length equals 15 residues. CDR3 loop: CASSYSGGGNQPQHF. The CDR3 DNA sequence: TGTGCCAGCAGTTACTCCGGGGGCGGCAATCAGCCCCAGCATTTT.

V is TRBV7-3 and J is TRBJ2-3; D gene ambiguous. The CDR3 is 15 residues long. Per the germline V gene, CDR1 is SGHTA and CDR2 is FQGTGA. Trimming pared 2 bases from V and 2 bases from J, leaving 11 bases between. The DNA of the CDR3 is TGTGCCAGCAGCTTAGACTCCCGTAACACAGATACGCAGTATTTT. Protein: CASSLDSRNTDTQYF.

V is TRBV7-2 and J is TRBJ1-2; a weak D match, TRBD1 (5 bases). Trimming took 5 bases from V and 5 from J, leaving 18 bases between them. The CDR3 loop spans 15 amino acids. Germline CDR1 SGHTA, CDR2 FQGNSA. CDR3 protein: CASSNQGGAGYGYTF. In DNA form, the CDR3 reads TGTGCCAGCAGCAACCAGGGAGGAGCGGGGTATGGCTACACCTTC.

V and J are TRBV5-4 and TRBJ2-1; no firm D call. Germline loops: CDR1 SGHNT, CDR2 YYREEE (reference sequence). V gave up 1 base and J gave up 1 base, with 6 bases separating them. This CDR3 contains 14 residues. CDR3 in DNA: TGTGCCAGCAGCTTGCACGGTTCCTACAATGAGCAGTTCTTC. It translates to CASSLHGSYNEQFF.

The V gene is TRBV7-3, the J gene TRBJ2-7, with 8 bases lining up with TRBD1. The CDR3 length is 14 residues. Germline CDR1 SGHTA, CDR2 FQGTGA. J lost 4 bases, V lost 4 bases, and 6 bases had no gene match. DNA for the CDR3: TGTGCCAGCAGCTCCGGGACAGGACCTTACGAGCAGTACTTC. Translation gives CASSSGTGPYEQYF.

The V call is TRBV10-1, the J call TRBJ2-5; D possibly corresponds to TRBD2 (5 bases). Trimming took off 7 bases at V and 6 bases at J, with 18 bases between the two ends. This CDR3 region has 14 residues. CDR1 and CDR2 (germline): WNHNN, SYGVQD (reference sequence). The CDR3 DNA reads as TGCGCCAGCAAAGAGCGGAACGGGTGGAAGACCCAGTACTTC. This gives the protein CASKERNGWKTQYF.

This clone was counted once. The gene calls are TRBV28 and TRBJ2-1, with D perhaps matching TRBD1 (7 bases). The CDR3 totals 15 residues. V was cut by 3 bases and J by 7 bases, with 16 bases left in between. Germline V gene sequence: CDR1 MDHEN, CDR2 SYDVKM. The CDR3: CASSFLQGGVNEQFF. The CDR3 DNA reads TGTGCCAGCAGTTTTCTCCAGGGGGGAGTTAATGAGCAGTTCTTC.

This chain's CDR3 is CASSQSRRAPGGSNQPQHF. CDR3 sequence (DNA): TGCGCCAGCAGTCAATCCCGCAGGGCCCCGGGTGGAAGCAATCAGCCCCAGCATTTT. J is TRBJ1-5 and V is TRBV23-1; possibly TRBD1 for D (5 bases). TRBV23-1 is an ORF for which the function is uncertain. There are 19 residues in the CDR3. V dropped 0 bases and J dropped 1 base, with 19 bases sitting between them.

Only a few counts were recorded for this clone. This chain links TRBV5-1 with TRBJ2-2; 9 nucleotides line up with TRBD2. This CDR3 has 17 amino acids. V shed 5 bases, J shed 1 base, and the junction held 9 bases outside the gene matches. CDR1 and CDR2 (germline): SGHRS, YFSETQ. The chain's CDR3 is CASSLAGDGENTGELFF. The CDR3, as DNA: TGCGCCAGCAGTTTAGCGGGAGATGGGGAGAACACCGGGGAGCTGTTTTTT.